These T cell receptor beta chains were read from a single sample in a study of shared clonotypes between healthy human individuals. Libraries were prepared by immunoSEQ multiplex PCR; TCRdb keeps only in-frame clonotypes and omits some of them. The repertoire holds under 2.5 million clones, with less than 95% as singletons. The sequencing input was naive CD4+ T cells from PBMCs. The receptors come from a man aged 18-30 years in good health. Some clones in this sample may be carry-over from other donors' samples. The CDR3 runs from the conserved cysteine through the conserved F or W. The order of the fields is V gene, J gene, clone size, D gene, CDR3 DNA, CDR3 protein. D genes are given only for firm matches. Rows give clone size only sometimes, using once, few, many, or a class for an expanded clone.

TRBV28	TRBJ1-1	once	TRBD1	TGTGCCAGCAGGGACAGGGGGATGATGAACACTGAAGCTTTCTTT	CASRDRGMMNTEAFF
TRBV27	TRBJ2-2	-	TRBD1	TGTGCCAGCAGTTTATCCAGGGGGCGCTTGGTTGGGGAGCTGTTTTTT	CASSLSRGRLVGELFF
TRBV11-1	TRBJ2-5	-	-	TGTGCCAGCAGCTCAAGAGATAGGCGTCCCCAAGAGACCCAGTACTTC	CASSSRDRRPQETQYF
TRBV5-1	TRBJ2-7	-	TRBD1	TGCGCCAGCAGCTTGGTCAGGGGGAACGAGCAGTACTTC	CASSLVRGNEQYF
TRBV10-3	TRBJ1-2	-	-	TGTGCCATCAGTGGGCCTGAAGCTAACTATGGCTACACCTTC	CAISGPEANYGYTF
TRBV5-1	TRBJ1-1	-	-	TGCGCCAGCAGCGGGACGGCCGGGACAACGAGAGCTTTCTTT	CASSGTAGTTRAFF
TRBV9	TRBJ2-5	-	-	TGTGCCAGCAGCGTAGATCCCCGGGGGGAGACCCAGTACTTC	CASSVDPRGETQYF
TRBV4-3	TRBJ2-5	-	-	TGCGCCAGCAGCCAATACTATCAGGCTTGGGAGACCCAGTACTTC	CASSQYYQAWETQYF
TRBV18	TRBJ2-3	-	-	TGTGCCAGCTCACCGGGTATAGTATTCACAGATACGCAGTATTTT	CASSPGIVFTDTQYF
TRBV5-1	TRBJ2-7	-	TRBD1	TGCGCCAGCAGCTTCTCCACAGGGGCGGTAGGCGAGCAGTACTTC	CASSFSTGAVGEQYF
TRBV28	TRBJ2-2	-	TRBD2	TGTGCCAGCAGGGGGACCGGCGGGAGGGCCGGGGACACCGGGGAGCTGTTTTTT	CASRGTGGRAGDTGELFF
TRBV5-1	TRBJ2-3	-	-	TGCGCCAGCGGGACGGGAAGCACAGATACGCAGTATTTT	CASGTGSTDTQYF
TRBV28	TRBJ2-1	-	-	TGTGCCAGCGGACCGATGTTGGGGTTTTCCTACAATGAGCAGTTCTTC	CASGPMLGFSYNEQFF
TRBV2	TRBJ1-1	once	-	TGTGCCAGCAGGGACCGCGTCGATGGGGCTTTCTTT	CASRDRVDGAFF
TRBV18	TRBJ2-1	-	-	TGTGCCAGCTCACCAGGGGGGTCGGAGTTCTTC	CASSPGGSEFF
TRBV19	TRBJ2-3	-	TRBD2	TGTGCCAGTAGTATTGCTAGCGGGAGCACAGATACGCAGTATTTT	CASSIASGSTDTQYF
TRBV2	TRBJ1-5	few	-	TGTGCCAGCACGTCAGGGAACCAGCCCCAGCATTTT	CASTSGNQPQHF
TRBV18	TRBJ2-2	once	TRBD2	TGTGCCAGCTCACCGTATACGCTAGCGGGGAACACCGGGGAGCTGTTTTTT	CASSPYTLAGNTGELFF
TRBV19	TRBJ2-2	-	-	TGTGCCAGTAGTGCGGACCTGATGGGGCTGAACACCGGGGAGCTGTTTTTT	CASSADLMGLNTGELFF
TRBV6-1	TRBJ2-7	-	TRBD2	TGTGCCAGCAGGACTAGCGGGAGCGACGAGCAGTACTTC	CASRTSGSDEQYF
TRBV5-1	TRBJ2-3	-	TRBD1	TGCGCCAGCAGCCTGGCAGGGGGTAGCACAGATACGCAGTATTTT	CASSLAGGSTDTQYF
TRBV28	TRBJ2-3	-	TRBD2	TGTGCCAGCGGTTGGGCGGGAGCAGATACGCAGTATTTT	CASGWAGADTQYF
TRBV11-2	TRBJ2-7	-	-	TGTGCCAGCAGCTTAGCTCTGAAATGGGGGAGAAGATCCTACGAGCAGTACTTC	CASSLALKWGRRSYEQYF